The clone carrying this TCR beta chain was recorded once. What it recognizes is unknown. The source of the sample is a study of cytomegalovirus exposure and HLA in healthy donors. Libraries were prepared by immunoSEQ multiplex PCR; TCRdb keeps only in-frame clonotypes and omits some of them. This repertoire shows fewer than 150,000 clones, about nine tenths found once; its top ten account for approximately 1.5%. Points from the study as a whole: The study flagged 150 to 200 TCR beta chains as cytomegalovirus-associated.

Germline CDR1 and CDR2: SGDLS and YYNGEE. Between the trimmed V and J ends, which lost 0 bases and 13 bases, there was a span of 17 bases. The CDR3 totals 14 residues. Source material: PBMCs. The sequence was obtained from a man between 25 and 39 years old in good health and CMV-seronegative. The chain employs TRBV9 and TRBJ2-1, with D possibly TRBD2 on 6 matching bases. The CDR3 protein is CASSVAKIRDSQFF. As DNA, the CDR3 is TGTGCCAGCAGCGTAGCAAAAATCCGGGACTCTCAGTTCTTC.